The rows below give T cell receptor beta chains drawn from one sample of a study of blood T cell repertoires in COVID-19. Measured with immunoSEQ multiplex PCR; TCRdb has only the in-frame clones, and not every one. The sample consists of under 30,000 clones, approximately 80% of them appearing once. Sequencing input: peripheral blood. The receptors derive from a human donor in a cohort sampled during active COVID-19. CDR3s leave out the opening cysteine and the closing phenylalanine or tryptophan. Each record gives: clone size, J gene, V gene, D gene, CDR3 protein. A D gene is named only where the DNA matches it firmly. Clone size is shown for a subset of rows, as once, few, many or a class of expanded clone.

clone_size: .; j_call: TRBJ2-7; v_call: TRBV4-2; d_call: TRBD2; cdr3_aa: ASSQGRGGRAYEQY
clone_size: .; j_call: TRBJ2-5; v_call: TRBV19; d_call: .; cdr3_aa: ASSPGTGIQETQY
clone_size: .; j_call: TRBJ2-7; v_call: TRBV11-2; d_call: TRBD1; cdr3_aa: ASSLGTGKNYEQY
clone_size: .; j_call: TRBJ2-5; v_call: TRBV12-3/TRBV12-4; d_call: .; cdr3_aa: ASSFEGETQY
clone_size: .; j_call: TRBJ1-2; v_call: TRBV6-5; d_call: .; cdr3_aa: ASKGADPERYT
clone_size: .; j_call: TRBJ2-2; v_call: TRBV9; d_call: TRBD2; cdr3_aa: ASSLGTSGFGELF
clone_size: .; j_call: TRBJ2-7; v_call: TRBV20-1; d_call: .; cdr3_aa: SASPSDEQY
clone_size: .; j_call: TRBJ1-2; v_call: TRBV6-5; d_call: TRBD1; cdr3_aa: ASSWGTGRISDGYT
clone_size: .; j_call: TRBJ2-5; v_call: TRBV30; d_call: .; cdr3_aa: ALLGGAQETQY
clone_size: .; j_call: TRBJ1-4; v_call: TRBV4-2; d_call: .; cdr3_aa: ASSQEGQVGGTNEKLF
clone_size: .; j_call: TRBJ1-1; v_call: TRBV5-4; d_call: .; cdr3_aa: ASSLQGMNTEAF
clone_size: once; j_call: TRBJ2-5; v_call: TRBV6-5; d_call: TRBD1; cdr3_aa: ASSFGTEETQY
clone_size: .; j_call: TRBJ2-7; v_call: TRBV15; d_call: TRBD2; cdr3_aa: ATSFSGGYDRTQSGQY
clone_size: .; j_call: TRBJ2-5; v_call: TRBV19; d_call: TRBD2; cdr3_aa: ASSLTSGTLTQY
clone_size: .; j_call: TRBJ2-1; v_call: TRBV5-1; d_call: TRBD2; cdr3_aa: ASSWGLAMSSYNEQF
clone_size: .; j_call: TRBJ1-1; v_call: TRBV27; d_call: TRBD1; cdr3_aa: ASSFQDRAEAF
clone_size: .; j_call: TRBJ2-7; v_call: TRBV19; d_call: .; cdr3_aa: ASKAGIGASYEQY